These 10 T cell receptor beta chains were all obtained from the same sample, sequenced in a study of blood T cell repertoires in COVID-19. TCRdb keeps only in-frame clones here, not all; method: immunoSEQ multiplex PCR. The sample carries roughly 390,000 clones, more than 70% recorded once. The sequenced material came from peripheral blood. The origin of the receptors is a woman aged 25 to 39 with COVID-19, enrolled during active disease.

This clone was observed once. The V call is TRBV24-1, the J call TRBJ2-1; D possibly corresponds to TRBD1 (5 bases). The CDR3 is 13 residues long. Trimming stripped 3 bases from V and 6 bases from J, with 8 bases between. Germline lookup yields CDR1 KGHDR and CDR2 SFDVKD. The CDR3 spells CATSDPDSNEQFF. The CDR3 DNA is TGTGCCACCAGTGATCCCGACAGCAATGAGCAGTTCTTC.

The chain links TRBV10-1 to TRBJ1-1, with a possible D match to TRBD1 (5 bases). With 5 bases removed from V and 3 bases from J, the gap between germline ends came to 10 bases. The CDR3 extends over 13 amino acids. CDR1 and CDR2 from the germline V gene are WNHNN and SYGVQD (reference sequence). CDR3 amino acids: CASSRSRDTEAFF. The CDR3 region has the DNA TGCGCCAGCAGTCGAAGCAGGGACACTGAAGCTTTCTTT.

The chain joins TRBV11-1 to TRBJ2-3, with 9 bases identical to TRBD1. V was clipped by 5 bases and J by 2 bases; unmatched bases: 5. CDR3 length: 15 amino acids. Germline V gene data show CDR1 as SGHAT and CDR2 as FQDESV (reference sequence). CDR3 amino acids: CASSTGTGITDTQYF. CDR3 coding DNA: TGTGCCAGCAGCACGGGGACAGGGATCACAGATACGCAGTATTTT.

This clone showed up just once. V gene TRBV30 combines with J gene TRBJ1-1; D is perhaps TRBD1 (5 bases). Germline-derived CDR1 and CDR2 are GTSNPN and SVGIG (reference sequence). The CDR3 is 17 amino acids. V shed 2 bases and J shed 5 bases, with 24 bases lying between them. The CDR3 sequence is CAWSPSGTSVGGTEAFF. The CDR3 nucleotides read TGTGCCTGGAGTCCCTCCGGGACGTCTGTTGGGGGGACTGAAGCTTTCTTT.

The rearrangement uses TRBV9 and TRBJ2-1, with a tentative D call TRBD1 (6 bases). Germline V gene data show CDR1 as SGDLS and CDR2 as YYNGEE. Trimming took off 2 bases at V and 2 bases at J, with 14 bases between the two ends. This CDR3 has 16 amino acids. CDR3 DNA sequence: TGTGCCAGCAGCGTCCGACAGGTTCCTACCTACAATGAGCAGTTCTTC. This translates into CASSVRQVPTYNEQFF.

The V and J genes are TRBV9 and TRBJ2-7; a possible D gene is TRBD1 (7 bases). Trimming removed 4 bases from V and 6 bases from J, with 17 bases in between. The V gene's germline CDR1 is SGDLS and CDR2 YYNGEE. The CDR3 contains 14 residues. CDR3 region: CASSTRDSWGEQYF. CDR3 in DNA: TGTGCCAGCAGCACGCGGGACAGTTGGGGCGAGCAGTACTTC.

The chain carries TRBV6-5 and TRBJ2-3; TRBD2 matches at 8 bases. This CDR3 has 12 amino acids. The V gene end was trimmed by 4 bases and the J gene end by 9 bases; junction bases not matched to a gene: 3. The germline gives CDR1 MNHEY, CDR2 SVGAGI. The CDR3 DNA sequence: TGTGCCAGCAGTTTAGCGGGAAAGACGCAGTATTTT. It specifies CASSLAGKTQYF.

The chain employs TRBV7-3 and TRBJ2-1; TRBD2 aligns across 14 bases. Germline V lookup: CDR1 SGHTA, CDR2 FQGTGA. V shed 1 base, J shed 8 bases, and the junction held 7 bases outside the gene matches. The CDR3 sequence is 17 residues long. CDR3 nucleotide sequence: TGTGCCAGCAGCTTAAATGGAGCGGGACTAGCGGGGGATGAGCAGTTCTTC. Translated, it gives CASSLNGAGLAGDEQFF. Full variable domain (missing parts from reference TRBV7-3 and TRBJ2-1): GAGVSQTPSNKVTEKGKYVELRCDPISGHTALYWYRQSLGQGPEFLIYFQGTGAADDSGLPNDRFFAVRPEGSVSTLKIQRTERGDSAVYLCASSLNGAGLAGDEQFFGPGTRLTVL.

This clone was detected a few times. This sequence joins TRBV4-1 and TRBJ1-5; 8 nucleotides line up with TRBD1. The CDR3 spans 16 residues. The germline V gene encodes CDR1 MGHRA and CDR2 YSYEKL. The V and J ends lost 2 bases and 2 bases, in that order; junction bases with no gene match: 5. CDR3 protein: CASSQPGGDGNQPQHF. The CDR3 DNA sequence: TGCGCCAGCAGCCAACCAGGGGGCGATGGCAATCAGCCCCAGCATTTT.

The V and J genes are TRBV4-1 and TRBJ1-3, with D uncertain. Germline CDR1 reads MGHRA; CDR2 reads YSYEKL. V lost 1 base, J lost 5 bases, and 12 bases lay in between. This CDR3 comprises 15 residues. CDR3 amino acids: CASSQGRNPRNTIYF. In DNA form, the CDR3 reads TGCGCCAGCAGCCAAGGGCGGAATCCGAGAAACACCATATATTTT.